The 10 T cell receptor beta chains below were found in one sample sequenced in a study of blood T cell repertoires in COVID-19. Produced via immunoSEQ multiplex PCR; TCRdb's table is partial and in-frame only. The sample records around 98,000 clones, 82% being singletons. Material for sequencing was peripheral blood. These receptors were taken from a man between 65 and 80 years old with active or convalescent COVID-19.

The genes are TRBV6-5 and TRBJ2-1; D is possibly TRBD2 (7 bases). This CDR3 spans 15 amino acids. From germline, CDR1 is MNHEY and CDR2 SVGAGI. Between the trimmed V and J ends, which lost 2 bases and 7 bases, there was a span of 15 bases. The CDR3 loop is CASSYGAGALNEQFF. The CDR3 DNA sequence: TGTGCCAGCAGTTACGGCGCGGGGGCCCTTAATGAGCAGTTCTTC.

The chain employs TRBV2 and TRBJ2-4; 7 bases are shared with TRBD1. Losses at the gene ends were 10 bases for V and 8 bases for J; bases not matched to a gene: 11. CDR1 SNHLY and CDR2 FYNNEI come from the germline V gene. The CDR3 loop spans 13 amino acids. CDR3 sequence (DNA): TGTGCCATATCCGGGACAGCTCGAGACATTCAGTACTTC. It is translated as CAISGTARDIQYF.

CDR3 bases: TGTGCCAGCAGAGGAGCGGTTAATGAGCAGTTCTTC. Translating it yields CASRGAVNEQFF. V is TRBV2 and J is TRBJ2-1, with a weak D call TRBD2 (5 bases). There are 12 residues in the CDR3. Deletions cut 6 bases from V and 7 bases from J, with 10 bases between. CDR1 is SNHLY and CDR2 is FYNNEI in the germline V gene.

The rearrangement joins TRBV10-3 to TRBJ1-2; 10 bases are shared with TRBD1. CDR3 length equals 15 residues. Germline CDR1 is ENHRY and CDR2 is SYGVKD. V was pared by 4 bases and J by 2 bases, with 4 bases of the junction left unmatched. As DNA, the CDR3 is TGTGCCATCAGTGGAGGGACAGGGGAGAACTATGGCTACACCTTC. It yields the protein CAISGGTGENYGYTF.

This rearrangement joins TRBV6-4 to TRBJ2-5; 11 positions match TRBD2. Germline-derived CDR1 and CDR2 are MRHNA and SNTAGT. This CDR3 comprises 16 residues. With 4 bases clipped from V and 5 bases from J, the junction kept 9 bases outside the gene matches. CDR3 nucleotides: TGTGCCAGCAGTGTTCCTAGCGGGGGGCCCCCCGAGACCCAGTACTTC. Residues: CASSVPSGGPPETQYF.

The chain couples TRBV6-6 to TRBJ1-1, with D hard to call. Germline V CDR1 and CDR2: MNHNY, SVGAGI (reference sequence). The V end lost 0 bases, the J end lost 3 bases, and 8 bases lay between the germline ends. The length of the CDR3 is 14 residues. The CDR3 nucleotides read TGTGCCAGCAGTTACTCGGTTGGAGACACTGAAGCTTTCTTT. Protein product: CASSYSVGDTEAFF.

The chain is built from TRBV14 and TRBJ1-2; D possibly corresponds to TRBD1 (5 bases). This CDR3 is built from 15 residues. Germline lookup yields CDR1 SGHDN and CDR2 FVKESK. Trimming cost V 0 bases and J 4 bases, with 12 bases left between them. The CDR3 protein is CASSQDGTGSYGYTF. CDR3 DNA: TGTGCCAGCAGCCAAGATGGCACAGGATCCTATGGCTACACCTTC. The variable domain in full, completed from reference TRBV14 and TRBJ1-2, reads EAGVTQFPSHSVIEKGQTVTLRCDPISGHDNLYWYRRVMGKEIKFLLHFVKESKQDESGMPNNRFLAERTGGTYSTLKVQPAELEDSGVYFCASSQDGTGSYGYTFGSGTRLTVV.

This sequence joins TRBV5-1 and TRBJ1-2, with D possibly TRBD1 on 6 matching bases. The CDR3 consists of 14 residues. Trimming cost V 5 bases and J 2 bases, with 13 bases left between them. The V gene's germline CDR1 is SGHRS and CDR2 YFSETQ. CDR3 sequence: CASRSPGQNYGYTF. In nucleotides, the CDR3 is TGCGCCAGCAGGAGCCCGGGACAAAACTATGGCTACACCTTC.

The J gene is TRBJ2-5, the V gene TRBV6-1; D is perhaps TRBD1 (7 bases). Trimming cost V 0 bases and J 6 bases, with 14 bases left between them. In germline, CDR1 is MNHNS, CDR2 SASEGT. The CDR3 covers 15 residues. CDR3 region: CASSEASTGRKTQYF. The CDR3 DNA follows: TGTGCCAGCAGTGAAGCTTCGACAGGGAGGAAGACCCAGTACTTC.

Here the CDR3 DNA reads TGTGCCACCAGCAGAGGGACAGGGGACGAAAAACTGTTTTTT. This codes for CATSRGTGDEKLFF. The chain joins TRBV15 to TRBJ1-4, with 9 bases aligning to TRBD1. CDR1 and CDR2 (germline): LNHNV, YYDKDF (reference sequence). V lost 1 base, J lost 8 bases, and 2 bases stayed unmatched. The CDR3 runs to 14 residues.